This TCR beta chain appears in the sequencing data of a study of identical twins listed by TCRdb under 2016. Notes on the research overall: The study deep-sequenced TCR alpha and beta repertoires from monozygotic twins, unrelated adults of various ages and cord blood to test whether fetal clonotypes persist. Replicate twin experiments were performed at different times using different library preparation protocols to rule out contamination.

All donors were healthy Caucasians. The twin cohort comprised three pairs of female monozygotic twins, all aged about 18 to 29 years. Positive isolation kits from Invitrogen were used to isolate the CD4+ and CD8+ T cell populations. General findings and caveats noted by the study authors: Abundant cord blood beta clonotypes carried fewer insertions; young adult naive repertoires showed a weaker similar trend, while memory repertoires showed none. Invariant T cells such as MAIT and iNKT could partly confound zero-insertion analyses, though diverse VJ usage argued against this for most clonotypes. A weaker excess of twin sharing was found in beta out-of-frame sequences because the signal-to-noise ratio was lowered by fewer shared sequences. Compared with coincidental sharing between unrelated individuals, out-of-frame TCR alpha sequences shared between twins showed an excess of sequences with low generation probability. Because the same donors could not be followed over many years, conclusions were based on cross-sectional statistical analysis. Recombination models systematically underestimated out-of-frame TCR alpha sharing in monozygotic twins but agreed with sharing between unrelated individuals.

Library preparation employed 5' RACE. The instrument was an Illumina HiSeq 2000. Template switching added a universal primer binding site, and the final cDNA carried a unique molecular identifier that allowed TCR cDNA molecules to be counted accurately. Specific primers in the conserved constant-segment region were used to synthesize first-strand cDNA for TCR alpha and beta chains. To control for contamination, each cDNA library was double barcoded with a SMART-Mk sample barcode plus Illumina barcodes. TruSeq adapter sequences along with Illumina sample barcodes were introduced in two successive PCR steps. The Illumina HiSeq platform was used with custom primers to sequence TCR alpha and beta cDNA libraries. In the paper's pipeline: MiGEC processed the raw reads to extract unique molecular identifiers, while MiXCR was used to determine the CDR3 positions. Recombination models were inferred per individual with the repgenHMM and IGoR tools using an EM algorithm. Shared clonotypes were analyzed with the tcR package in R, and sharing was normalized by the product of cloneset sizes. Out-of-frame nonproductive sequences were analyzed to study raw recombination free of thymic and clonal selection effects. TCRdb passed the public sequencing reads through fastp at Q25 and MiXCR, retaining productive beta sequences. Here each entry gathers all rows of one CDR3 protein and keeps the most common genes and DNA. The V and J calls and clone size are TCRdb's, not the authors'. This sample gives roughly 200,000 distinct CDR3 sequences in total; more than 15% of them show up just once. Over 35% of the sample goes to the ten largest clones.

As concerns this clonotype: The antigen it binds to is not known. Base-call qualities are not available, and no considerably larger clone is one nucleotide away.

These same data were also listed under a study on T cells expressing NK-cell markers. The second study reports: In sorted CD3+CD56+NKG2C+, CD3+CD56+NKG2C- and CD3+CD56-NKG2C+ T-cell subsets from about eight donors, TCR beta-chain repertoires were profiled. Of the eight sequenced donors, seven were found to be HCMV-seropositive and one was found to be HCMV-seronegative. In several experiments an anti-gammadeltaTCR antibody was added to restrict sorting to alphabetaTCR-expressing T cells. In about six donors, the dominant CD3+CD56+NKG2C+ clonotypes were found to rank among the top 10 CD8+ clonotypes and to make up about 1.0-7.5% of CD8+ T cells. Those dominant clonotypes were again the most abundant among CD3+CD56-NKG2C+ cells in a few donors, at roughly 28.3-60.1%. Whether the expanded NKG2C-expressing T cell clones were specific for HCMV antigens remained unclear. Randomly selected healthy volunteers, three men and five women, were used as the eight sequenced donors. HCMV serostatus was determined by detecting HCMV-specific IgG in serum with a commercial ELISA kit. MIGEC was used to demultiplex reads and group the reads by UMI, and MiTCR was used to assemble and quantify clonotypes. To exclude erroneous sequences, any TCR cDNA sequence not supported by at least two reads was discarded. The tcR package was used for downstream repertoire analysis, and clonotypes were matched between fractions using CDR3 nucleotide sequence together with V segment. Antigen specificity was annotated against VDJdb with VDJmatch, allowing one amino acid substitution in CDR3.

The source material was CD8+ T cells sorted from blood. The TCR sequence derives from a woman under 30 in good health.

Here the CDR3 is given as CASSARDISYNEQFF. The nucleotide sequence reads TGTGCCAGCAGCGCCCGGGACATTTCCTACAATGAGCAGTTCTTC. The receptor chain draws on TRBV9 and TRBJ2-1; TRBD1 is a weak D gene call, 6 bases matching. The CDR3 measures 15 amino acids from cysteine to phenylalanine. Of the read, only the CDR3 DNA is kept; its 45 bases are in frame from base 1. The CDR1 and CDR2 encoded by the germline V gene are SGDLS and YYNGEE. The junction shows trimming of 3 bases on V and 1 base on J, plus 11 bases between the germline ends.